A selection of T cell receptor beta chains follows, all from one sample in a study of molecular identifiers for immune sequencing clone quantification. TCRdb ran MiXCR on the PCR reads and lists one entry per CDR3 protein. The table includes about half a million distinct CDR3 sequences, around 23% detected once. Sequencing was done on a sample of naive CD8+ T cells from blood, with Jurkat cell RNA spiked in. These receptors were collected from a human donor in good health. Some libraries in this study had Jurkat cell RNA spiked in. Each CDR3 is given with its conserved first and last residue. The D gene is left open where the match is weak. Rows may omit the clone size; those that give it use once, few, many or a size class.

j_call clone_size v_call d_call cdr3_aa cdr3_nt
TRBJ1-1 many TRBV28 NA CASSFPGPQGEAFF TGTGCCAGCAGTTTCCCGGGGCCCCAGGGTGAAGCTTTCTTT
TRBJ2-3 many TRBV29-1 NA CSVVGQGGTDTQYF TGCAGCGTTGTAGGCCAGGGGGGGACAGATACGCAGTATTTT
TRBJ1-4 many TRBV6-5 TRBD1 CASSTLEGTAFNEKLFF TGTGCCAGCAGTACGTTAGAGGGGACAGCGTTTAATGAAAAACTGTTTTTT
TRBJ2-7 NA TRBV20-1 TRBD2 CSARDRGVIYEQYF TGCAGTGCTAGAGATCGGGGGGTGATCTACGAGCAGTACTTC
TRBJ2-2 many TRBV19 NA CASSPWTTNTGELFF TGTGCCAGTAGTCCGTGGACAACGAACACCGGGGAGCTGTTTTTT
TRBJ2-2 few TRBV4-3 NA CASSQDGSTGELFF TGCGCCAGCAGCCAAGATGGGAGCACCGGGGAGCTGTTTTTT
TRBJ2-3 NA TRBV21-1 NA CASSPTASTDTQYF TGTGCAAGCAGCCCGACGGCAAGCACAGATACGCAGTATTTT
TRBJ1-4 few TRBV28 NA CASSDPGEKLFF TGTGCCAGCTCCGATCCTGGGGAAAAACTGTTTTTT
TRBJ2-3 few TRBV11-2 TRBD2 CASSLGLAGPGTDTQYF TGTGCCAGCAGCTTAGGACTAGCGGGCCCCGGGACAGATACGCAGTATTTT
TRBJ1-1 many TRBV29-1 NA CSVRDGYEAFF TGCAGCGTTAGGGACGGCTATGAAGCTTTCTTT
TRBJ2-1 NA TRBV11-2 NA CASCLGAPGYNEQFF TGTGCCAGCTGCTTAGGTGCCCCCGGGTACAATGAGCAGTTCTTC
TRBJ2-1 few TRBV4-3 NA CASSQEASGAEQFF TGCGCCAGCAGCCAAGAGGCCTCGGGTGCTGAGCAGTTCTTC
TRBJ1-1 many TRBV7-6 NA CASSLEVFANTEAFF TGTGCCAGCAGCTTAGAGGTGTTTGCGAACACTGAAGCTTTCTTT
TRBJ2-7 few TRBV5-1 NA CASSPGGGLFSYEQYF TGCGCCAGCAGCCCTGGAGGGGGACTATTTTCCTACGAGCAGTACTTC
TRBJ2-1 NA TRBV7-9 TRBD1 CASSLGGQNEQFF TGTGCCAGCAGCTTAGGGGGACAGAATGAGCAGTTCTTC
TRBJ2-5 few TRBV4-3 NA CASSHSTAYQETQYF TGCGCCAGCAGCCATAGCACAGCGTACCAAGAGACCCAGTACTTC
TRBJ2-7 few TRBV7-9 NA CASSKERGWSEQYF TGTGCCAGCAGCAAAGAAAGGGGGTGGAGCGAGCAGTACTTC
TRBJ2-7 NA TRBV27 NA CASSKGTNLREQYF TGTGCCAGCAGTAAGGGAACAAACCTTAGGGAGCAGTACTTC
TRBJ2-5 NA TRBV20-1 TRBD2 CSAPKRASGDETQYF TGCAGTGCTCCAAAGCGGGCTAGCGGGGATGAGACCCAGTACTTC
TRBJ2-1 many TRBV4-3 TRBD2 CASSQDRGAYNEQFF TGCGCCAGCAGCCAAGATCGGGGGGCCTACAATGAGCAGTTCTTC
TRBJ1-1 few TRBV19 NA CASSILIGAEAFF TGTGCCAGTAGTATCCTTATTGGGGCTGAAGCTTTCTTT
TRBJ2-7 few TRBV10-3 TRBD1 CAISDPGQFSYEQYF TGTGCCATCAGTGACCCGGGACAGTTCTCCTACGAGCAGTACTTC
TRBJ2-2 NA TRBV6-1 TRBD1 CASSGTGGSGELFF TGTGCCAGCAGTGGTACAGGGGGCAGCGGGGAGCTGTTTTTT
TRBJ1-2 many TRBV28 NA CASSLRQDNYGYTF TGTGCCAGCAGTCTACGACAAGATAACTATGGCTACACCTTC
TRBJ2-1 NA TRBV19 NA CASSIDSGGSYNEQFF TGTGCCAGTAGTATAGATTCCGGGGGTTCCTACAATGAGCAGTTCTTC
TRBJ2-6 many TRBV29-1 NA CSVVWGAGANVLTF TGCAGCGTTGTCTGGGGAGCTGGGGCCAACGTCCTGACTTTC
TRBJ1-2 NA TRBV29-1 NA CSVDGGNPGGYGYTF TGCAGCGTTGATGGGGGGAATCCGGGGGGCTATGGCTACACCTTC
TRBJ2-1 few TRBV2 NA CASSEALTGHEQFF TGTGCCAGCAGTGAAGCGCTTACGGGGCATGAGCAGTTCTTC
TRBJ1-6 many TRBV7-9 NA CASSRPGSNSPLHF TGTGCCAGCAGCAGGCCTGGGTCCAATTCACCCCTCCACTTT
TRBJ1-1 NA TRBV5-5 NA CASSLYGQNTEAFF TGTGCCAGCAGTTTGTATGGCCAGAACACTGAAGCTTTCTTT
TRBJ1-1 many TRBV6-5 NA CASSYLSPDTEAFF TGTGCCAGCAGTTACTTGAGCCCAGACACTGAAGCTTTCTTT
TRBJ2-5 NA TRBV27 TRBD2 CASSLRTSHQETQYF TGTGCCAGCAGTTTGCGGACTAGCCACCAAGAGACCCAGTACTTC
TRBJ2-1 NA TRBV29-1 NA CSVESLSSKINEQFF TGCAGCGTTGAATCCTTGTCCAGTAAAATCAATGAGCAGTTCTTC
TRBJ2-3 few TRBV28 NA CASTPLGDTQYF TGTGCCAGCACCCCCTTAGGAGATACGCAGTATTTT
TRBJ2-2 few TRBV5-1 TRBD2 CASSYVTSQNTGELFF TGCGCCAGCAGCTACGTGACTAGCCAGAACACCGGGGAGCTGTTTTTT
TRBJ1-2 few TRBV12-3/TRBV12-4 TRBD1 CASSSGQGRYGYTF TGTGCCAGCAGTTCGGGACAGGGACGATATGGCTACACCTTC
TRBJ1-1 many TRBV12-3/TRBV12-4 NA CASREGGPEAFF TGTGCCAGCAGGGAGGGGGGCCCTGAAGCTTTCTTT
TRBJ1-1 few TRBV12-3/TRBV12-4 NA CASSTGPAAFF TGTGCCAGCAGTACCGGGCCTGCGGCTTTCTTT
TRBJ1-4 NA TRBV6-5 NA CASSYSLGWNDEKLFF TGTGCCAGCAGTTACTCGCTTGGGTGGAATGATGAAAAACTGTTTTTT
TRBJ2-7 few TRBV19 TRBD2 CASSPAAGVVYEQYF TGTGCCAGTAGTCCGGCGGCGGGGGTTGTCTACGAGCAGTACTTC
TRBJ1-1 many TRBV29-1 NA CSVKTTGRPEAFF TGCAGCGTTAAAACGACAGGTCGCCCTGAAGCTTTCTTT
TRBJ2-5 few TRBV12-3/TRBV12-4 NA CASRDKYQETQYF TGTGCCAGCAGGGACAAGTACCAAGAGACCCAGTACTTC